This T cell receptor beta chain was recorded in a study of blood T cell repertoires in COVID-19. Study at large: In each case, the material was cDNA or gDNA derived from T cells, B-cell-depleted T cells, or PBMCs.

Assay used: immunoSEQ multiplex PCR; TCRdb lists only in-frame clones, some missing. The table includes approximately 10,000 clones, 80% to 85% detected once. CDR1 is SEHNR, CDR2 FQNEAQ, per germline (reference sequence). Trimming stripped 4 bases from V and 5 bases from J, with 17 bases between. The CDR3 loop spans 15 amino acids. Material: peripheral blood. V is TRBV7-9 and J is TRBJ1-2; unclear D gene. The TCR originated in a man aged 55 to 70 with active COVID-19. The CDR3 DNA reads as TGTGCCAGCAGCTACGCAGGAGGCGTCGGGTATGGCTACACCTTC. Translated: CASSYAGGVGYGYTF.